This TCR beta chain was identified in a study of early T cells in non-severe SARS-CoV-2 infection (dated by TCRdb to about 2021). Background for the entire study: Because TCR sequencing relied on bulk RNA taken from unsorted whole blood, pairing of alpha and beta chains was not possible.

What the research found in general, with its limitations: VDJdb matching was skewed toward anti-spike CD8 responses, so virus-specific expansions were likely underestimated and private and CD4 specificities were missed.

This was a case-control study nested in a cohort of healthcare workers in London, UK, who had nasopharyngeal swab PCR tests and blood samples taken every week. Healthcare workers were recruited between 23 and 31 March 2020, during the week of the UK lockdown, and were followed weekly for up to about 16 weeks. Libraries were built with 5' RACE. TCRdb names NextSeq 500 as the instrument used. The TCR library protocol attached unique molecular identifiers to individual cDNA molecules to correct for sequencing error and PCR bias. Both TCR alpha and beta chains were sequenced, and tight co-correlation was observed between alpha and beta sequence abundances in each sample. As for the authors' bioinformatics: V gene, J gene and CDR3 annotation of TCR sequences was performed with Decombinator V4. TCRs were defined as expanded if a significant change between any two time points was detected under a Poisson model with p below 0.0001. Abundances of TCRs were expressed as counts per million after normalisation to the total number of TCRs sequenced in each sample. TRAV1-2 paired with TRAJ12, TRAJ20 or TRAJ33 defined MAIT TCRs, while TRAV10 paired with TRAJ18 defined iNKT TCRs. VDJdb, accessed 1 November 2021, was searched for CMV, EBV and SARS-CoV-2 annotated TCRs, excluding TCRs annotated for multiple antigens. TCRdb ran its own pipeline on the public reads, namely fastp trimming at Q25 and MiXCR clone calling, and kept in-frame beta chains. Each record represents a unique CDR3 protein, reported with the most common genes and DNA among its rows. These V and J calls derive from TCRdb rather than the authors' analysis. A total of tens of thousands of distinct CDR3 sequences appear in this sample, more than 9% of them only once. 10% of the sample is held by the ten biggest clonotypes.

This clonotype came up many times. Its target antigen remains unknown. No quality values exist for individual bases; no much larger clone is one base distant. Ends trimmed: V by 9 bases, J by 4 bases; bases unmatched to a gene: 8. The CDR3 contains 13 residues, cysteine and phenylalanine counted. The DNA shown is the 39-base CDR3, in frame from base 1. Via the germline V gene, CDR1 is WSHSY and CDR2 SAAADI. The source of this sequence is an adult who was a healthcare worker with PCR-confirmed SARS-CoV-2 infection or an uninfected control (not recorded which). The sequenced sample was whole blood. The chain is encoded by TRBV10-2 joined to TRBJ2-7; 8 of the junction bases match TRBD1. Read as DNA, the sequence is TGCGCCAGTTGGACAGGGCAAAGGTACGAGCAGTACTTC. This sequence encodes CASWTGQRYEQYF.